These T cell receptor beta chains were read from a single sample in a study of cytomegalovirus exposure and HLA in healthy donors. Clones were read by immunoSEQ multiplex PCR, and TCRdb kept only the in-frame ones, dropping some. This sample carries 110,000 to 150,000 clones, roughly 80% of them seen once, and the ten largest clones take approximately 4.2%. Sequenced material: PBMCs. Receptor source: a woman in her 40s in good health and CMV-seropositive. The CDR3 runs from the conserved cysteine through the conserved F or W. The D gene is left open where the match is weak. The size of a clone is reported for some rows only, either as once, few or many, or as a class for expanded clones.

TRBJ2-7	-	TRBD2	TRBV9	TGTGCCAGCAGCTTGCGCGAGCGGGGCTACGAGCAGTACTTC	CASSLRERGYEQYF
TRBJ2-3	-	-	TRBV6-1	TGTGCCCTAGGCCGGGACATTTTCCAGTATTTT	CALGRDIFQYF
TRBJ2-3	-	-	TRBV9	TGTGCCAGCAGCGTCGCCGGGACAGATACGCAGTATTTT	CASSVAGTDTQYF
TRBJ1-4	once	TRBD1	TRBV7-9	TGTTCCGGAGAGACAGGGTTTAATGAAAAACTGTTTTTT	CSGETGFNEKLFF
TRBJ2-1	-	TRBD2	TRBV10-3	TGTGCCATCAGTGAACCGACTAGCGGTTCTAATGAGCAGTTCTTC	CAISEPTSGSNEQFF
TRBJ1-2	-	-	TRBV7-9	TGTGCCAGCAGCATAGGGGGGGGCCGCCTCTATGGCTACACCTTC	CASSIGGGRLYGYTF
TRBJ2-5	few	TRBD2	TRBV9	TGTGCCAGCAGCGTACACGGGACTAGCGGGCAAGAGACCCAGTACTTC	CASSVHGTSGQETQYF
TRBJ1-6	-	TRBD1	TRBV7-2	TGTGCCAGCAGCAGGACAGGCCAACTTGCAGCCCTCCACTTT	CASSRTGQLAALHF
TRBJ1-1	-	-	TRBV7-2	TGTGCCAGCAGCTTCGGGAACACTGAAGCTTTCTTT	CASSFGNTEAFF
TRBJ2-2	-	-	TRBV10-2	TGCGCCAGCAACCGGGACACTACGAACACCGGGGAGCTGTTTTTT	CASNRDTTNTGELFF
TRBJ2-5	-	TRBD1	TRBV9	TGTGCCAGCAGCGTTGGGACAGGTCCGCAAGAGACCCAGTACTTC	CASSVGTGPQETQYF
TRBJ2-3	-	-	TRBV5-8	TGTGCCAGCAGCTTGGCCAGGGGTAGGACAGATACGCAGTATTTT	CASSLARGRTDTQYF
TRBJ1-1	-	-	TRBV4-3	TGCGCCAGCAGCCAAGATTTTCGGGGTCGGAACACTGAAGCTTTCTTT	CASSQDFRGRNTEAFF
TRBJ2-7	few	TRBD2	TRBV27	TGTGCCAGCAGTTTTCTAGCGGGAGGGCCCTCCTACGAGCAGTACTTC	CASSFLAGGPSYEQYF
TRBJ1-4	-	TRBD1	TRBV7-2	TGTGCCAGCACTCTGGACAGGGGTAGTGAAAAACTGTTTTTT	CASTLDRGSEKLFF
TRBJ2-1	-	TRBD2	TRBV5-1	TGCGCCAGCAGCTTGGCCCTAGCGGGGACCTACAATGAGCAGTTCTTC	CASSLALAGTYNEQFF
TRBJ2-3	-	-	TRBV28	TGTGCCAGCAGCTCCCCGGATACGCAGTATTTT	CASSSPDTQYF
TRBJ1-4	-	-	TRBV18	TGTGCCAGCTCAGCCCAACAGGGAGGGGAAAAACTGTTTTTT	CASSAQQGGEKLFF
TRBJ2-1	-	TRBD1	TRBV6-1	TGTGCCAGCAGTCGCGGGACAGGGGGCTACAATGAGCAGTTCTTC	CASSRGTGGYNEQFF
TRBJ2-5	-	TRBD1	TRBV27	TGTGCCAGCAGTGAAATGGCCGGGACAGGGTTCGTGCAGTACTTC	CASSEMAGTGFVQYF
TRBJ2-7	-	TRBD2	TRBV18	TGTGCCAGCTCACCAGGGACTAGCGGCATATTTTCCTACGAGCAGTACTTC	CASSPGTSGIFSYEQYF
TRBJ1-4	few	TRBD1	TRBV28	TGTGCCAGCAACAGGGGCATTAATGAAAAACTGTTTTTT	CASNRGINEKLFF
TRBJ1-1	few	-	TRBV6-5	TGTGCCAGCAAAGAGGGAGGGAGGCGCACTGAAGCTTTCTTT	CASKEGGRRTEAFF
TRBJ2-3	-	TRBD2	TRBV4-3	TGCGCCAGCAGCCAAGGGACGCTAGCGGATCGCACAGATACGCAGTATTTT	CASSQGTLADRTDTQYF
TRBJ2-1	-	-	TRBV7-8	TGTGCCAGCAGCCTGATACAGGGCAATGAGCAGTTCTTC	CASSLIQGNEQFF
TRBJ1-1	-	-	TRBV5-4	TGTGCCAGCAGCGGACCGGAGGTCCGCTCTGAAGCTTTCTTT	CASSGPEVRSEAFF
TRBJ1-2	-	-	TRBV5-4	TGTGCCAGCAGCTTGGAGTCTGGGGGGGGGTATGGCTACACCTTC	CASSLESGGGYGYTF
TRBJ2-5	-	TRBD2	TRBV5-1	TGCGCCAGCAGCTTGTGGGTTAAGAGCGGGAGGGGTACGGAGACCCAGTACTTC	CASSLWVKSGRGTETQYF